This TCR beta chain was profiled in a study of beta chain features in type 1 diabetes. Overall study: Across all samples, some 110 million sorted cells were examined. Study results and limitations: TCRB CDR3s from Type 1 diabetes patients were moderately but significantly shorter in all four CD4+ subsets. For TCRB rearrangement, an influence of HLA type remained unresolved here.

Expressed TCRB transcripts were sequenced, since all the RNA that had been isolated was reverse transcribed. Sequenced by immunoSEQ multiplex PCR; TCRdb stores in-frame clones only, minus some. The repertoire holds approximately 270,000 clones, roughly an eighth seen once, with less than 0.02% in the top ten. This clone occurred a few times. What it binds is unknown. The sequence came from a man under 40 with type 1 diabetes. The sequencing sample was made of naive CD4+ T cells from blood.

CDR3 nucleotides: TGTGCCAGCAGCTTGGTCGGTCTCCAAGACAATGAGCAGTTCTTC. Residues: CASSLVGLQDNEQFF. The V and J genes are TRBV5-4 and TRBJ2-1; no firm D call. The V gene lost 0 bases and the J gene lost 5 bases, with 12 bases spanning the gap. The CDR3 length is 15 residues. Germline V gene sequence: CDR1 SGHNT, CDR2 YYREEE (reference sequence).